The 4 T cell receptor beta chains below were found in one sample sequenced in a study of blood T cell repertoires in COVID-19. Generated by immunoSEQ multiplex PCR, the TCRdb table keeps only in-frame clones and is missing some. The sample has approximately 450,000 clones, 80% to 90% seen once. The specimen sequenced was PBMCs or T cells enriched from blood (not recorded which). These receptors came from a man in his thirties or forties who had recovered from COVID-19.

CDR3 region: CASREDSAWTQYF. Written as DNA, the CDR3 is TGTGCCAGCAGGGAGGACTCGGCGTGGACCCAGTACTTC. V gene TRBV6-5 combines with J gene TRBJ2-5; a weak D match, TRBD2 (5 bases). Germline values: CDR1 MNHEY, CDR2 SVGAGI. This CDR3 contains 13 residues. The V and J ends lost 6 bases and 7 bases respectively, with 15 bases between them.

The chain is built from TRBV3-1 (or the pseudogene TRBV3-2) and TRBJ2-5, with 7 bases aligning to TRBD2. This CDR3 comprises 14 residues. Germline lookup yields CDR1 LGHDT and CDR2 YNNKEL (reference sequence). The junction had 5 bases not matched to a gene; V was cut back by 0 bases and J by 7 bases. CDR3 in amino acids: CASSQEGGSGTQYF. The CDR3 coding sequence is TGTGCCAGCAGCCAAGAGGGCGGGAGTGGGACCCAGTACTTC.

The chain joins TRBV3-1 (or the pseudogene TRBV3-2) to TRBJ2-2, with 14 bases matching TRBD2. CDR1 and CDR2 (germline): LGHDT, YNNKEL (reference sequence). V trimming: 5 bases; J trimming: 5 bases; junction bases outside the gene matches: 1. The CDR3 is made up of 15 amino acids. In DNA form, the CDR3 reads TGTGCCAGCAGCTGGACTAGCGGGAGGACCGGGGAGCTGTTTTTT. Its protein is CASSWTSGRTGELFF.

This chain joins TRBV2 and TRBJ2-3; D gene uncertain. Germline-derived CDR1 and CDR2 are SNHLY and FYNNEI. V gave up 2 bases and J gave up 2 bases, with 11 bases separating them. This CDR3 comprises 15 residues. The CDR3 DNA reads as TGTGCCAGCAGTGAATTGGGCAGTCTCACAGATACGCAGTATTTT. Translated: CASSELGSLTDTQYF.